What follows are 13 T cell receptor beta chains derived from one specimen sequenced in a study of siplizumab effects on memory and regulatory T cells. Generated by immunoSEQ multiplex PCR, the TCRdb table keeps only in-frame clones and is missing some. The sample lists 100,000 to 110,000 clones, about 91% occurring once. The sequenced material came from CD4+ T cells sorted from blood. Receptors were obtained from a human donor in good health.

The J gene is TRBJ2-2, the V gene TRBV6-5; D possibly corresponds to TRBD1 (8 bases). The V gene lost 6 bases and the J gene lost 4 bases, with 15 bases spanning the gap. The germline CDR1 and CDR2 sequences are MNHEY and SVGAGI. The CDR3 extends over 15 amino acids. CDR3 amino acids: CASRPQGGITGELFF. Here the CDR3 DNA reads TGTGCCAGCAGACCACAGGGGGGGATCACCGGGGAGCTGTTTTTT.

The V gene is TRBV10-1, the J gene TRBJ1-1; D gene uncertain. This CDR3 is 12 amino acids long. Between the trimmed V and J ends, which lost 4 bases and 1 base, there was a span of 4 bases. Germline CDR1 is WNHNN and CDR2 is SYGVQD (reference sequence). In nucleotides, the CDR3 is TGCGCCAGCAGTGGGGGGAACACTGAAGCTTTCTTT. Its translation: CASSGGNTEAFF.

V gene TRBV7-9 combines with J gene TRBJ1-1; D remains ambiguous. V was shortened by 4 bases and J by 4 bases, with 16 bases between the two germline ends. CDR3 length equals 15 residues. Germline assignment: CDR1 SEHNR and CDR2 FQNEAQ (reference sequence). The CDR3 loop is CASSWSSKAGTEAFF. The CDR3 bases are TGTGCCAGCAGCTGGTCGTCGAAGGCAGGCACTGAAGCTTTCTTT. Full variable domain (missing parts from reference TRBV7-9 and TRBJ1-1): DTGVSQNPRHKITKRGQNVTFRCDPISEHNRLYWYRQTLGQGPEFLTYFQNEAQLEKSRLLSDRFSAERPKGSFSTLEIQRTEQGDSAMYLCASSWSSKAGTEAFFGQGTRLTVV.

The chain links TRBV19 to TRBJ2-3, with 8 positions matching TRBD1. CDR1 is LNHDA, CDR2 SQIVND, per germline (reference sequence). V dropped 6 bases and J dropped 4; count of bases not matched to a gene: 6. The CDR3 totals 14 residues. In nucleotides, the CDR3 is TGTGCCAGTAGAAGACAGGGGAAGTCAGATACGCAGTATTTT. Translating it yields CASRRQGKSDTQYF.

This chain uses TRBV5-6 with TRBJ1-1; 7 nucleotides line up with TRBD1. Unmatched junction bases numbered 11, after V lost 2 bases and J lost 4 bases. The CDR3 covers 16 residues. The germline V gene has CDR1 SGHDT and CDR2 YYEEEE. The CDR3: CASSFSPGQPITEAFF. CDR3 nucleotides: TGTGCCAGCAGCTTCTCCCCGGGACAGCCTATCACTGAAGCTTTCTTT.

V is TRBV7-2 and J is TRBJ2-7; D might be TRBD1 or TRBD2, each matching 5 bases. The ends were cut back, 4 bases at V and 2 bases at J, with 12 bases in the middle. This CDR3 is 14 amino acids long. Germline V gives CDR1 SGHTA, CDR2 FQGNSA. This chain's CDR3 is CASSYSTGPYEQYF. Written as DNA, the CDR3 is TGTGCCAGCAGCTACTCAACGGGGCCCTACGAGCAGTACTTC.

The chain is built from TRBV21-1 and TRBJ2-7. TRBV21-1 is reported as a pseudogene. There are 17 residues in the CDR3. The CDR3 protein is CASSKALEGWGPYEQYF. The CDR3 nucleotides are TGTGCCAGCAGCAAAGCGCTGGAAGGGTGGGGACCCTACGAGCAGTACTTC.

This chain joins TRBV6-5 and TRBJ2-3, with D perhaps given as TRBD1 or TRBD2 (7 bases each). CDR1 and CDR2 (germline): MNHEY, SVGAGI. V dropped 3 bases and J dropped 4 bases, with 17 bases sitting between them. The CDR3 loop spans 16 amino acids. CDR3 bases: TGTGCCAGCAGTTATCAGGGGGGGGATGGTGCAGATACGCAGTATTTT. Translated, it gives CASSYQGGDGADTQYF.

The chain joins TRBV7-3 to TRBJ2-3, with D hard to call. Trimming left V 2 bases short and J 0 bases short, with 6 bases between. The germline CDR1 and CDR2 sequences are SGHTA and FQGTGA. The CDR3 spans 14 residues. The CDR3 spells CASSLWGSTDTQYF. The CDR3 nucleotides read TGTGCCAGCAGCTTATGGGGAAGCACAGATACGCAGTATTTT. Together with reference TRBV7-3 and TRBJ2-3, the CDR3 gives the full variable domain: GAGVSQTPSNKVTEKGKYVELRCDPISGHTALYWYRQSLGQGPEFLIYFQGTGAADDSGLPNDRFFAVRPEGSVSTLKIQRTERGDSAVYLCASSLWGSTDTQYFGPGTRLTVL.

The chain recombines TRBV5-5 with TRBJ1-2; the D gene is possibly TRBD1 (6 bases). The V and J ends lost 1 base and 8 bases respectively, with 24 bases between them. Germline V gives CDR1 SGHKS, CDR2 YYEKEE (reference sequence). The CDR3 runs 17 residues. The CDR3 sequence: CASSLSVVTGSGYGYTF. CDR3 sequence (DNA): TGTGCCAGCAGCTTGTCCGTGGTAACAGGGTCGGGATACGGCTACACCTTC.

The chain combines TRBV5-5 with TRBJ1-1, with a tentative D call TRBD1 (6 bases). The V gene lost 3 bases and the J gene lost 3 bases, with 9 bases spanning the gap. This CDR3 is 13 amino acids long. Per the germline V gene, CDR1 is SGHKS and CDR2 is YYEKEE (reference sequence). The CDR3 is CASSSYRDTEAFF. Written as DNA, the CDR3 is TGTGCCAGCAGCTCTTACAGGGACACTGAAGCTTTCTTT.

The chain recombines TRBV20-1 with TRBJ1-2; a weak D match, TRBD1 (6 bases). Trimming took 5 bases from V and 8 from J, leaving 12 bases between them. The CDR3 has 11 amino acids. The germline V gene has CDR1 DFQATT and CDR2 SNEGSKA (reference sequence). The CDR3 loop reads CSAVQGQGYTF. The CDR3 DNA is TGCAGTGCTGTACAGGGCCAGGGCTACACCTTC.

The chain links TRBV29-1 to TRBJ1-1; no clear D. Germline V CDR1 and CDR2: SQVTM, ANQGSEA. V shed 7 bases and J shed 5 bases, with 8 bases lying between them. The CDR3 has 10 amino acids. The CDR3 loop is CSARWTEAFF. As DNA, the CDR3 is TGCAGCGCCCGTTGGACTGAAGCTTTCTTT.